Below are 7 T cell receptor beta chains sequenced from a single sample in a study of T cell repertoires in ileal Crohn's disease. Profiling relied on immunoSEQ multiplex PCR, and the TCRdb table lists in-frame clones only, not all of them. The profile covers roughly 6,800 clones, with approximately 79% appearing a single time and less than 3% taken by the ten largest. The sequenced material came from ileal tissue. These receptors were taken from an adult with Crohn's disease.

This clone came up a few times. The chain carries TRBV5-4 and TRBJ2-4; TRBD2 is a possible D gene (5 bases). The V gene lost 3 bases and the J gene lost 2 bases, with 12 bases spanning the gap. This CDR3 region has 15 residues. CDR1 is SGHNT, CDR2 YYREEE, per germline (reference sequence). As DNA, the CDR3 is TGTGCCAGCAGCTCGAAAGAGGGCTCCAAAAACATTCAGTACTTC. Translation: CASSSKEGSKNIQYF. The variable domain in full, with the rest retrieved from reference TRBV5-4 and TRBJ2-4, is ETGVTQSPTHLIKTRGQQVTLRCSSQSGHNTVSWYQQALGQGPQFIFQYYREEENGRGNFPPRFSGLQFPNYSSELNVNALELDDSALYLCASSSKEGSKNIQYFGAGTRLSVL.

This clone was seen just once. The chain combines TRBV5-1 with TRBJ2-1; 11 positions agree with TRBD2. The germline V gene encodes CDR1 SGHRS and CDR2 YFSETQ. The CDR3 runs to 15 residues. The junction had 4 bases not matched to a gene; V was cut back by 1 base and J by 7 bases. The chain's CDR3 is CASSLLAGGGNEQFF. The CDR3 region has the DNA TGCGCCAGCAGCTTGCTAGCGGGAGGTGGGAATGAGCAGTTCTTC. Looking up the rest from reference TRBV5-1 and TRBJ2-1 gives the full variable domain: KAGVTQTPRYLIKTRGQQVTLSCSPISGHRSVSWYQQTPGQGLQFLFEYFSETQRNKGNFPGRFSGRQFSNSRSEMNVSTLELGDSALYLCASSLLAGGGNEQFFGPGTRLTVL.

The rearrangement joins TRBV2 to TRBJ2-1; D not resolved. V was cut by 9 bases and J by 9 bases, with 21 bases left in between. The germline gives CDR1 SNHLY, CDR2 FYNNEI. The length of the CDR3 is 14 residues. CDR3 sequence (DNA): TGTGCCAGTGCCGCCACCCACACCCCCACTGAGCAGTTCTTC. This codes for CASAATHTPTEQFF.

V gene TRBV27 combines with J gene TRBJ2-7; 8 bases align to TRBD2. Germline CDR1 is MNHEY and CDR2 is SMNVEV (reference sequence). The V gene end was trimmed by 6 bases and the J gene end by 5 bases; junction bases not matched to a gene: 12. This CDR3 has 15 residues. For the CDR3, the DNA is TGTGCCAGCAGCCGATCCGGGACTAGGAACGACGAGCAGTACTTC. Its translation: CASSRSGTRNDEQYF.

The CDR3 nucleotides read TGTGCCAGACCCTCAGGGGACGGACAGGTATACAATGAGCAGTTCTTC. This codes for CARPSGDGQVYNEQFF. The V call is TRBV5-3, the J call TRBJ2-1, with 7 nucleotides matching TRBD1. TRBV5-3 qualifies as an ORF whose function is uncertain. The V segment lost 7 bases and the J segment 4 bases; nucleotides outside the gene matches: 14. The CDR3 consists of 16 residues.

The chain has TRBV4-1 and TRBJ1-2; D is unresolved. V lost 0 bases and J 4 bases, leaving 9 bases between the germline ends. This CDR3 has 14 amino acids. Looked up from germline, CDR1 is MGHRA and CDR2 is YSYEKL. The CDR3 loop reads CASSQDRLIYGYTF. DNA of the CDR3: TGCGCCAGCAGCCAAGATCGACTTATCTATGGCTACACCTTC.

The chain carries TRBV19 and TRBJ1-2; D gene unclear. Trimming stripped 0 bases from V and 3 bases from J, with 11 bases between. Germline CDR1 and CDR2: LNHDA and SQIVND (reference sequence). CDR3 length equals 15 residues. CDR3 amino acids: CASSIDLAGDYGYTF. The CDR3 DNA reads TGTGCCAGTAGTATAGATCTAGCGGGAGACTATGGCTACACCTTC.